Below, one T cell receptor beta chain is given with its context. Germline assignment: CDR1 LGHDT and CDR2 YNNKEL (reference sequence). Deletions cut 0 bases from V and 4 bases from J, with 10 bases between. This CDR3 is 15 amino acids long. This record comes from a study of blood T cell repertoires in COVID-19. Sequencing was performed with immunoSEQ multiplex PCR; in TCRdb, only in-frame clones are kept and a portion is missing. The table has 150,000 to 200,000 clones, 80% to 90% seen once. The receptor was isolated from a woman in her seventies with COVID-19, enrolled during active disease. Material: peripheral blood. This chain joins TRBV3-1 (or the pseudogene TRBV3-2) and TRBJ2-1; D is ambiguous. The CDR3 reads CASSQDHSLYNEQFF. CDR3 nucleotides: TGTGCCAGCAGCCAAGATCACTCCCTGTACAATGAGCAGTTCTTC.